This TCR beta chain came from a study of blood T cell repertoires in COVID-19. The wider study: Acute-phase and convalescent COVID-19 samples originated in the United States, Italy and Spain. T cells, B-cell-depleted T cells, or PBMCs supplied cDNA or gDNA.

In the original analysis: Estimation of nucleated cell counts relied on the amplification of reference gene primers. Using immunoSEQ multiplex PCR, the repertoire was profiled, and TCRdb retains in-frame clones only, with some absent. The V and J calls and clone size were taken over from that table, and D and trimming were inferred from the DNA. This sample carries about 59,000 clones, approximately 90% of them seen once, and the ten largest clones take roughly 15%. In germline, CDR1 is GTSNPN, CDR2 SVGIG (reference sequence). This CDR3 is built from 13 residues. Trimming removed 0 bases at V and 0 bases at J, with 5 bases between.

The origin of this receptor is an elderly man with acute or convalescent COVID-19. The chain carries TRBV30 and TRBJ1-1, with D possibly matching TRBD1 (5 bases). The sample was peripheral blood. The CDR3 sequence: CAWSVQVNTEAFF. The CDR3 bases are TGTGCCTGGAGTGTACAGGTGAACACTGAAGCTTTCTTT.